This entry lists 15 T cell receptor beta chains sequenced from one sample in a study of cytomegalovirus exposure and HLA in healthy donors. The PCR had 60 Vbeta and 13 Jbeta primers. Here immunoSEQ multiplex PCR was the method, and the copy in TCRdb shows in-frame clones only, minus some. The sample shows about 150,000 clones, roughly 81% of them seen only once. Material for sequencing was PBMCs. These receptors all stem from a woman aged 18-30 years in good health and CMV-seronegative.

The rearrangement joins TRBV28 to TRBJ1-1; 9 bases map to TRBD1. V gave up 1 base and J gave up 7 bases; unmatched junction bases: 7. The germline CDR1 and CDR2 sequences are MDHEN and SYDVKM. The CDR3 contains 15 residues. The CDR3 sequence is CASSLSGTGRNEAFF. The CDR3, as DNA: TGTGCCAGCAGTTTATCGGGGACAGGGAGGAATGAAGCTTTCTTT.

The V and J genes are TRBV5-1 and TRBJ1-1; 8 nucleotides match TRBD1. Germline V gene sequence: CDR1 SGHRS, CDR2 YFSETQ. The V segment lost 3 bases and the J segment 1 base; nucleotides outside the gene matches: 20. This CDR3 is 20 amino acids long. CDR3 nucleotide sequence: TGCGCCAGCAGCTCCGATCGCGACAGGGGCCCTTCCCATCCGAACACTGAAGCTTTCTTT. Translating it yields CASSSDRDRGPSHPNTEAFF.

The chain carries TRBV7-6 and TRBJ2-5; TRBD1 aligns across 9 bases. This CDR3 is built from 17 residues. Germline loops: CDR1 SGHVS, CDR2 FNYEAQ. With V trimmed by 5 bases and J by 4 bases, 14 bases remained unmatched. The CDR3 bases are TGTGCCAGCAGCCCCAGGGGACAGGGACCTGGAGGAGAGACCCAGTACTTC. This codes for CASSPRGQGPGGETQYF.

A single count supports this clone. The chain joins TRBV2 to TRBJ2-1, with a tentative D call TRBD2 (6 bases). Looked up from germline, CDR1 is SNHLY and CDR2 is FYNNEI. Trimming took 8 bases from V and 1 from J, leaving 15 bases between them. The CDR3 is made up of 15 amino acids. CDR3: CASGRGGASYNEQFF. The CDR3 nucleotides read TGTGCCAGCGGACGGGGCGGGGCTTCCTACAATGAGCAGTTCTTC.

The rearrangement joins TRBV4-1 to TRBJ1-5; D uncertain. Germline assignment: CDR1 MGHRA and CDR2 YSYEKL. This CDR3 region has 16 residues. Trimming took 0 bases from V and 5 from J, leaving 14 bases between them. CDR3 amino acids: CASSQDSRTIYQPQHF. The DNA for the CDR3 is TGCGCCAGCAGCCAAGATTCACGAACAATTTATCAGCCCCAGCATTTT.

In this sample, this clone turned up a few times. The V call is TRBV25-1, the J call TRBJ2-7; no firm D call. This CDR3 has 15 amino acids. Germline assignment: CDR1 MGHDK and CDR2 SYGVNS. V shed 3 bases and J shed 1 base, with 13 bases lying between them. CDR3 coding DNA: TGTGCCAGCAGTGATCGTACGATACATTCCTACGAGCAGTACTTC. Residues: CASSDRTIHSYEQYF.

CDR3: CASSLGGALYEQYF. In nucleotides, the CDR3 is TGTGCCAGCAGTTTAGGGGGGGCCCTCTACGAGCAGTACTTC. The V and J genes are TRBV27 and TRBJ2-5; perhaps TRBD2 as D (7 bases). Matching the DNA end better, TRBJ2-7 makes the J call doubtful. Germline CDR1 and CDR2: MNHEY and SMNVEV (reference sequence). The CDR3 contains 14 residues.

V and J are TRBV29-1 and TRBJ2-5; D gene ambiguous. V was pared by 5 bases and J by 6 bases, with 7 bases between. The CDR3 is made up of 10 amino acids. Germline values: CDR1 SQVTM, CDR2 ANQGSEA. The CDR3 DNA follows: TGCAGCGTTTTCGGTCAGACCCAGTACTTC. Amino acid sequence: CSVFGQTQYF. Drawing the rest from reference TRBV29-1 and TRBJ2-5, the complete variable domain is SAVISQKPSRDICQRGTSLTIQCQVDSQVTMMFWYRQQPGQSLTLIATANQGSEATYESGFVIDKFPISRPNLTFSTLTVSNMSPEDSSIYLCSVFGQTQYFGPGTRLLVL.

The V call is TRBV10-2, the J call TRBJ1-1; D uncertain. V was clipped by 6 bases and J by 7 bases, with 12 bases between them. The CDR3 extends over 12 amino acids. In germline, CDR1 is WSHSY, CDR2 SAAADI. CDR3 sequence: CASSGPGSEAFF. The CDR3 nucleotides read TGCGCCAGCAGCGGACCGGGGAGTGAAGCTTTCTTT.

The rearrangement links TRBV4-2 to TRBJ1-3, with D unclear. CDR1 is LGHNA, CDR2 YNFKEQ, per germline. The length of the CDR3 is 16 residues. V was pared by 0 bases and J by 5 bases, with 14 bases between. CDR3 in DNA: TGTGCCAGCAGCCAAGAGGCAACGGGATCTCGAAACACCATATATTTT. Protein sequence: CASSQEATGSRNTIYF.

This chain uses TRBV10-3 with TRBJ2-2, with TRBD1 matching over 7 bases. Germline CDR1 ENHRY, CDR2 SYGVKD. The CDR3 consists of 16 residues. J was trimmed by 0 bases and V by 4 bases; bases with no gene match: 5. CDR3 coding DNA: TGTGCCATCAGTGGGTGGGACAGCGCGAACACCGGGGAGCTGTTTTTT. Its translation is CAISGWDSANTGELFF.

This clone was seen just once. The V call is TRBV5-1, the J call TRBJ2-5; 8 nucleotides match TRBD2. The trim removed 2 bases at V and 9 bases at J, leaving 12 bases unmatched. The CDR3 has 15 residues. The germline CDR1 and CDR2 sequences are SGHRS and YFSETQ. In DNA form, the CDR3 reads TGCGCCAGCAGCTTAAGTCCTAGCGGGTGGGTGGCCCAGTACTTC. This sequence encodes CASSLSPSGWVAQYF.

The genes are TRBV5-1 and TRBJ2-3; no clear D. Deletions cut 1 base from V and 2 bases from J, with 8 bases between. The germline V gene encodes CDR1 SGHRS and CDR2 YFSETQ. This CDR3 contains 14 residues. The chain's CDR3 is CASSLNPFTDTQYF. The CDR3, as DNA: TGCGCCAGCAGCTTGAATCCCTTCACAGATACGCAGTATTTT.

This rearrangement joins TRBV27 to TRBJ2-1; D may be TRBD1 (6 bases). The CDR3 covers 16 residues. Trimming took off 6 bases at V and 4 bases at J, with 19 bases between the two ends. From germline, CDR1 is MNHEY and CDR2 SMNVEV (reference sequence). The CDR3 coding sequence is TGTGCCAGCAGCTCACGGTCCGGGACATTGTACAATGAGCAGTTCTTC. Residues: CASSSRSGTLYNEQFF.

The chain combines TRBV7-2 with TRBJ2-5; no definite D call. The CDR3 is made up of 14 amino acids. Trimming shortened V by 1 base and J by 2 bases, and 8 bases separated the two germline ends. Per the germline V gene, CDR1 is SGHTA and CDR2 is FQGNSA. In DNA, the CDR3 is TGTGCCAGCAGCTTAGGCATAGCTCAAGAGACCCAGTACTTC. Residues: CASSLGIAQETQYF. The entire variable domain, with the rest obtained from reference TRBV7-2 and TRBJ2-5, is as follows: GAGVSQSPSNKVTEKGKDVELRCDPISGHTALYWYRQSLGQGLEFLIYFQGNSAPDKSGLPSDRFSAERTGGSVSTLTIQRTQQEDSAVYLCASSLGIAQETQYFGPGTRLLVL.